Presented here are 27 T cell receptor beta chains from one specimen sequenced in a study of human T cells and chemical hapten exposure. This sample's time point: patch test 2, 6 weeks after DPC sensitization. Sample treatment: therapeutic diphenylcyclopropenone sensitization with weekly scalp DPC. TCRdb called the RACE reads again in MiXCR, with one record for every CDR3 protein. Of under 100,000 distinct CDR3 sequences listed, 8% to 13% are singletons. The sequences come from whole blood, collected in connection with sensitization to the hapten diphenylcyclopropenone (DPC). Every receptor here comes from a woman aged 50 to 60 with alopecia areata. Some clones in this sample may be carry-over from other donors' samples.

In regard to this clonotype: At one boundary the junction diverges from the germline segment, which might be a read error. The chain employs TRBV12-3 or TRBV12-4 and TRBJ1-5; no clear D. The CDR3 covers 13 residues. Written as DNA, the CDR3 is TGTGCCAGCTGTTTCGCAACGGGTCAGCCCCAGCATTTT. Amino acids: CASCFATGQPQHF.

This clonotype has at least ten counts. The rearrangement uses TRBV7-9 and TRBJ2-2; 8 positions match TRBD2. There are 15 residues in the CDR3. Germline lookup yields CDR1 SEHNR and CDR2 FQNEAQ (reference sequence). With 5 bases clipped from V and 0 bases from J, the junction kept 2 bases outside the gene matches. CDR3 sequence reads: CASSILAANTGELFF. The DNA of the CDR3 is TGTGCCAGCAGCATACTAGCGGCGAACACCGGGGAGCTGTTTTTT.

The chain links TRBV29-1 to TRBJ1-5; D might be TRBD1 (5 bases). Trimming removed 4 bases at V and 2 bases at J, with 9 bases between. CDR1 is SQVTM and CDR2 is ANQGSEA in the germline V gene. This CDR3 has 13 residues. DNA for the CDR3: TGCAGCGTTGTCCAGGGTGGCAATCAGCCCCAGCATTTT. Translating gives CSVVQGGNQPQHF.

This clonotype was observed a few times. The genes are TRBV7-2 and TRBJ2-3; no clear D. Germline values: CDR1 SGHTA, CDR2 FQGNSA. The CDR3 is 13 residues long. Trimming shortened V by 1 base and J by 9 bases, and 11 bases separated the two germline ends. CDR3 in DNA: TGTGCCAGCAGCTTAGGTGTCGAAGAGACGCAGTATTTT. This encodes CASSLGVEETQYF.

This clonotype has a handful of counts. V gene TRBV14 combines with J gene TRBJ2-3, with 8 bases identical to TRBD1. The V gene's germline CDR1 is SGHDN and CDR2 FVKESK. The CDR3 totals 19 residues. V trimming: 0 bases; J trimming: 3 bases; junction bases outside the gene matches: 14. CDR3 coding DNA: TGTGCCAGCAGCCAAGATATACGACGGCCTGACAGGGGAACAGATACGCAGTATTTT. This encodes CASSQDIRRPDRGTDTQYF.

This clonotype was seen many times. The chain has TRBV11-2 and TRBJ2-3, with D possibly matching TRBD2 (5 bases). There are 13 residues in the CDR3. The germline V gene encodes CDR1 SGHAT and CDR2 FQNNGV. V lost 8 bases to trimming and J lost 0 bases, with 9 bases between them. Here the CDR3 DNA reads TGTGCCAGCCGGAGGACCAGCACAGATACGCAGTATTTT. This sequence encodes CASRRTSTDTQYF.

The chain links TRBV7-2 to TRBJ2-5; TRBD1 agrees at 8 bases. The CDR3 loop spans 15 amino acids. The germline V gene encodes CDR1 SGHTA and CDR2 FQGNSA. The ends lost 5 bases at V and 2 bases at J; junction bases unmatched: 7. The CDR3 region is CASSPGRDRQETQYF. The CDR3 DNA is TGTGCCAGCAGCCCCGGCCGGGACAGGCAAGAGACCCAGTACTTC.

This clonotype was counted at least ten times. This sequence joins TRBV20-1 and TRBJ1-6, with TRBD1 identical over 7 bases. V gave up 6 bases and J gave up 4 bases; unmatched junction bases: 6. The CDR3 runs 14 residues. Germline V CDR1 and CDR2: DFQATT, SNEGSKA (reference sequence). Written as DNA, the CDR3 is TGCAGTGCAGTCCGACAGGGATATAATTCACCCCTCCACTTT. Its translation is CSAVRQGYNSPLHF.

There are a few counts of this clonotype. The J gene is TRBJ2-7, the V gene TRBV28; no definite D call. Germline-derived CDR1 and CDR2 are MDHEN and SYDVKM. The V and J ends lost 5 bases and 2 bases respectively, with 13 bases between them. The CDR3 length is 14 residues. CDR3 coding DNA: TGTGCCAGCAGTCCTTTTCGCATACCCTACGAGCAGTACTTC. As protein: CASSPFRIPYEQYF.

The chain couples TRBV7-9 to TRBJ2-7; TRBD2 matches at 13 bases. V was pared by 4 bases and J by 5 bases, with 5 bases of the junction left unmatched. CDR3 length equals 15 residues. CDR1 SEHNR and CDR2 FQNEAQ come from the germline V gene (reference sequence). CDR3: CASSSGTSGAHEQYF. In nucleotides, the CDR3 is TGTGCCAGCAGCTCCGGGACTAGCGGGGCCCACGAGCAGTACTTC. Combining the CDR3 with reference TRBV7-9 and TRBJ2-7 gives the whole variable domain DTGVSQNPRHKITKRGQNVTFRCDPISEHNRLYWYRQTLGQGPEFLTYFQNEAQLEKSRLLSDRFSAERPKGSFSTLEIQRTEQGDSAMYLCASSSGTSGAHEQYFGPGTRLTVT.

The chain uses TRBV20-1 and TRBJ2-5; 9 bases line up with TRBD2. The CDR3 is 14 residues long. The junction had 9 bases not matched to a gene; V was cut back by 3 bases and J by 7 bases. Germline V lookup: CDR1 DFQATT, CDR2 SNEGSKA (reference sequence). The CDR3 DNA reads TGCAGTGCTAGGACTAGCGGTGCGGTAGGGACCCAGTACTTC. Its protein is CSARTSGAVGTQYF.

This clonotype counts as medium-sized. V is TRBV10-3 and J is TRBJ2-6; D is uncertain. From germline, CDR1 is ENHRY and CDR2 SYGVKD. V shed 3 bases and J shed 0 bases, with 3 bases lying between them. The CDR3 extends over 14 amino acids. The CDR3 is CAISDSSGANVLTF. Written as DNA, the CDR3 is TGTGCCATCAGTGACAGCTCTGGGGCCAACGTCCTGACTTTC.

The chain joins TRBV2 to TRBJ1-4, with TRBD1 matching over 10 bases. Trimming took 7 bases from V and 8 from J; bases not matched to a gene: 13. The CDR3 sequence is 16 residues long. The germline gives CDR1 SNHLY, CDR2 FYNNEI. The CDR3 region is CASTPQGQGKREKLFF. CDR3 nucleotides: TGTGCCAGCACCCCCCAGGGACAGGGGAAAAGGGAAAAACTGTTTTTT.

This chain connects TRBV29-1 to TRBJ2-3; TRBD2 agrees at 9 bases. From germline, CDR1 is SQVTM and CDR2 ANQGSEA. This CDR3 spans 13 amino acids. V trimming: 2 bases; J trimming: 3 bases; junction bases outside the gene matches: 0. The CDR3 protein is CSVETSGTDTQYF. The CDR3 DNA follows: TGCAGCGTTGAAACTAGCGGGACAGATACGCAGTATTTT.

There are many counts of this clonotype. This rearrangement joins TRBV19 to TRBJ1-4; D is undetermined. With 7 bases removed from V and 8 bases from J, the gap between germline ends came to 14 bases. The germline CDR1 and CDR2 sequences are LNHDA and SQIVND (reference sequence). The CDR3 spans 13 residues. The CDR3 region has the DNA TGTGCCAGTACGGACTGGCTGAGCGAAAAACTGTTTTTT. Translating it yields CASTDWLSEKLFF. The entire variable domain, with the rest obtained from reference TRBV19 and TRBJ1-4, is as follows: DGGITQSPKYLFRKEGQNVTLSCEQNLNHDAMYWYRQDPGQGLRLIYYSQIVNDFQKGDIAEGYSVSREKKESFPLTVTSAQKNPTAFYLCASTDWLSEKLFFGSGTQLSVL.

The V gene is TRBV6-2 or TRBV6-3, the J gene TRBJ2-1; D gene unclear. V lost 2 bases to trimming and J lost 10 bases, with 6 bases between them. The CDR3 is 11 residues long. Germline V CDR1 and CDR2: MNHEY, SVGEGT. The CDR3 loop reads CASSYPREQFF. DNA of the CDR3: TGTGCCAGCAGTTACCCCCGAGAGCAGTTCTTC.

The chain joins TRBV3-1 to TRBJ2-5; the D gene is possibly TRBD2 (5 bases). The CDR3 extends over 13 amino acids. The V end was cut by 9 bases, the J end by 3 bases, with 14 bases between. CDR1 LGHDT and CDR2 YNNKEL come from the germline V gene (reference sequence). CDR3 nucleotide sequence: TGTGCCAGTACTCCCGGGGTAAAAGAGACCCAGTACTTC. Encoded protein: CASTPGVKETQYF.

This clonotype has at least ten counts. The rearrangement links TRBV5-6 to TRBJ2-5; 11 nucleotides line up with TRBD2. Trimming at V came to 3 bases and at J to 2 bases, leaving 9 bases not matched to a gene. Per the germline V gene, CDR1 is SGHDT and CDR2 is YYEEEE. This CDR3 has 17 amino acids. Written as DNA, the CDR3 is TGTGCCAGCAGCTCCCCCGGACTAGCGGGTACTCAAGAGACCCAGTACTTC. It translates to CASSSPGLAGTQETQYF.

This clonotype was found many times. The chain recombines TRBV5-5 with TRBJ1-1; D remains unclear. Looked up from germline, CDR1 is SGHKS and CDR2 is YYEKEE (reference sequence). CDR3 length equals 14 residues. The ends were cut back, 1 base at V and 0 bases at J, with 7 bases in the middle. The CDR3 reads CASSLQLMNTEAFF. Here the CDR3 DNA reads TGTGCCAGCAGCTTGCAGCTCATGAACACTGAAGCTTTCTTT.

Only a few counts were recorded for this clonotype. This chain connects TRBV10-3 to TRBJ1-1, with D tentatively TRBD1 (5 bases). V was pared by 0 bases and J by 4 bases, with 18 bases between. In germline, CDR1 is ENHRY, CDR2 SYGVKD. CDR3 length: 17 residues. The CDR3 spells CAISESTLGGERTEAFF. The CDR3 DNA sequence: TGTGCCATCAGTGAGTCGACTCTGGGGGGGGAGCGCACTGAAGCTTTCTTT.

This clonotype was found many times. The chain uses TRBV7-2 and TRBJ2-7, with D perhaps TRBD2 (5 bases). Trimming removed 6 bases from V and 6 bases from J, with 15 bases in between. CDR3 length: 13 amino acids. Germline values: CDR1 SGHTA, CDR2 FQGNSA. The CDR3 loop reads CASRPPGKSEQYF. The CDR3 DNA sequence: TGTGCCAGCAGGCCCCCGGGAAAGAGCGAGCAGTACTTC.

This clonotype was seen a handful of times. The J gene is TRBJ2-1, the V gene TRBV3-1; TRBD2 matches at 10 bases. CDR1 is LGHDT, CDR2 YNNKEL, per germline (reference sequence). The CDR3 is made up of 18 amino acids. Trimming cost V 0 bases and J 6 bases; bases outside gene matches: 11. The CDR3 reads CASSQDWGSGRGSNEQFF. The CDR3 DNA sequence: TGTGCCAGCAGCCAAGATTGGGGAAGCGGGAGGGGCAGCAATGAGCAGTTCTTC.

The chain employs TRBV6-1 and TRBJ1-2; 10 bases are a match to TRBD1. CDR1 is MNHNS, CDR2 SASEGT, per germline. V dropped 0 bases and J dropped 4; count of bases not matched to a gene: 2. The CDR3 spans 15 residues. The CDR3 DNA reads as TGTGCCAGCAGTGAAGCGGGGACAGGGGTCTATGGCTACACCTTC. Translating it yields CASSEAGTGVYGYTF.

This clonotype has only a few counts. J is TRBJ1-4 and V is TRBV20-1, with no clear D. The germline V gene has CDR1 DFQATT and CDR2 SNEGSKA (reference sequence). V was clipped by 6 bases and J by 8 bases, with 10 bases between them. The CDR3 consists of 11 residues. The CDR3 sequence is CSAKPGEKLFF. In DNA form, the CDR3 reads TGCAGTGCGAAACCAGGAGAAAAACTGTTTTTT.

This clonotype was detected ten times or more. The V call is TRBV4-1, the J call TRBJ2-7; D may be TRBD1 (7 bases). Between the trimmed V and J ends, which lost 5 bases and 4 bases, there was a span of 21 bases. CDR1 and CDR2 (germline): MGHRA, YSYEKL. The CDR3 length is 16 residues. For the CDR3, the DNA is TGCGCCAGCAGCACTAGACAGGGTCTAGGGACTTACGAGCAGTACTTC. Amino acids: CASSTRQGLGTYEQYF.

This clonotype was detected many times. V gene TRBV18 combines with J gene TRBJ1-2; D remains ambiguous. The CDR3 consists of 16 residues. V shed 0 bases and J shed 5 bases, with 16 bases lying between them. Germline CDR1 is KGHSH and CDR2 is LQKENI. For the CDR3, the DNA is TGTGCCAGCTCACCACCGGTTAGAACATCTACTTATGGCTACACCTTC. Its translation is CASSPPVRTSTYGYTF.

The CDR3 loop is CSARGPGQLEAFF. The CDR3 nucleotides are TGCAGTGCTAGAGGCCCAGGACAGCTTGAAGCTTTCTTT. V gene TRBV20-1 combines with J gene TRBJ1-1; a possible D gene is TRBD1 (6 bases). The germline V gene has CDR1 DFQATT and CDR2 SNEGSKA (reference sequence). Trimming took 1 base from V and 7 from J, leaving 13 bases between them. The CDR3 length is 13 residues.